These T cell receptor beta chains were read from a single sample in a study of blood T cells in healthy people across ages. TCRdb reprocessed the 5' RACE reads with MiXCR, giving one entry per CDR3 protein. Counted here are 700,000 to 800,000 distinct CDR3 sequences, roughly 44% occurring once; the ten biggest clones make up under 25%. The sequenced sample consisted of blood. These receptors all stem from a woman aged 55-69 years in good health. Both conserved end residues are part of each CDR3.

length: 17; J: TRBJ2-4; V: TRBV3-1; CDR3: CASSLDWGLGEVNIQYF
length: 12; J: TRBJ2-7; V: TRBV7-9; CDR3: CASSPILYEQYF
length: 14; J: TRBJ2-5; V: TRBV9; CDR3: CASNTQGLAETQYF
length: 15; J: TRBJ2-7; V: TRBV7-2; CDR3: CASSLRGVGSYEQYF
length: 14; J: TRBJ2-7; V: TRBV7-2; CDR3: CASSSVTGGFEQYF
length: 18; J: TRBJ1-6; V: TRBV6-1; CDR3: CASSPSRFPSSYNSPLHF
length: 15; J: TRBJ2-1; V: TRBV4-1; CDR3: CASSQLGLAGNEQFF
length: 11; J: TRBJ1-2; V: TRBV10-3; CDR3: CAISDGDGYTF
length: 15; J: TRBJ2-4; V: TRBV28; CDR3: CASQPGVSTKNIQYF
length: 12; J: TRBJ1-5; V: TRBV29-1; CDR3: CSVGEENQPQHF
length: 13; J: TRBJ1-2; V: TRBV29-1; CDR3: CSVEWTDDYGYTF
length: 18; J: TRBJ1-6; V: TRBV27; CDR3: CATQQPRETDSYNSPLHF
length: 14; J: TRBJ2-2; V: TRBV27; CDR3: CASTFGAGTGELFF
length: 13; J: TRBJ1-2; V: TRBV12-3/TRBV12-4; CDR3: CASSLRRKYGYTF
length: 15; J: TRBJ2-7; V: TRBV28; CDR3: CASSFWGSGRYEQYF
length: 13; J: TRBJ1-2; V: TRBV29-1; CDR3: CSAYRQGVDGYTF
length: 13; J: TRBJ1-1; V: TRBV29-1; CDR3: CSSDRKKNTEAFF
length: 16; J: TRBJ1-4; V: TRBV3-1; CDR3: CASSPLTGSDFEKLFF
length: 13; J: TRBJ2-5; V: TRBV7-2; CDR3: CASSREALETQYF
length: 13; J: TRBJ2-3; V: TRBV20-1; CDR3: CSAREDSTDTQYF
length: 15; J: TRBJ2-1; V: TRBV5-1; CDR3: CASSLGRGGADEQFF
length: 12; J: TRBJ2-3; V: TRBV14; CDR3: CASSQAGFTQYF
length: 16; J: TRBJ2-1; V: TRBV20-1; CDR3: CSARVSGRAGDNEQFF
length: 13; J: TRBJ2-4; V: TRBV5-6; CDR3: CASSLGQGRRVYF
length: 12; J: TRBJ2-7; V: TRBV25-1; CDR3: CASSGQGYEQYF
length: 14; J: TRBJ2-7; V: TRBV4-2; CDR3: CASSQDPVNYEQYF
length: 17; J: TRBJ2-6; V: TRBV20-1; CDR3: CSARDSSVLSGANVLTF
length: 17; J: TRBJ2-5; V: TRBV3-1; CDR3: CASSLGLAGGPQETQYF
length: 10; J: TRBJ1-1; V: TRBV7-7; CDR3: CASGPTLAFF
length: 14; J: TRBJ2-5; V: TRBV3-1; CDR3: CASSRGQDQETQYF
length: 14; J: TRBJ2-5; V: TRBV11-2; CDR3: CASSPRLNGETQYF
length: 11; J: TRBJ1-2; V: TRBV20-1; CDR3: CTANRGHGYTF
length: 15; J: TRBJ2-7; V: TRBV7-9; CDR3: CASSNGLGFYNEQYF
length: 14; J: TRBJ2-1; V: TRBV18; CDR3: CASSLITGGNEQFF
length: 12; J: TRBJ1-2; V: TRBV12-3/TRBV12-4; CDR3: CASSDPPYGYTF
length: 16; J: TRBJ2-5; V: TRBV5-1; CDR3: CASIRIGGVGQETQYF
length: 17; J: TRBJ2-1; V: TRBV7-2; CDR3: CASSSREGGGIYNEQFF
length: 14; J: TRBJ2-5; V: TRBV7-9; CDR3: CASSLDRGRETQYF
length: 15; J: TRBJ2-1; V: TRBV20-1; CDR3: CSAETGTRSYNEQFF
length: 13; J: TRBJ2-5; V: TRBV27; CDR3: CVKAGRSPPEQYF
length: 14; J: TRBJ2-7; V: TRBV7-9; CDR3: CASSLIGKSYEQYF
length: 14; J: TRBJ2-7; V: TRBV20-1; CDR3: CSASGVGGTYEQYF
length: 13; J: TRBJ2-2; V: TRBV27; CDR3: CASSFLRPGELFF
length: 14; J: TRBJ2-5; V: TRBV7-2; CDR3: CASSLHGIEETQYF
length: 14; J: TRBJ1-1; V: TRBV12-3/TRBV12-4; CDR3: CASSFRGGDTEAFF
length: 12; J: TRBJ2-5; V: TRBV5-4; CDR3: CASSWDRETQYF
length: 15; J: TRBJ1-1; V: TRBV7-9; CDR3: CASSLTLTGAGEAFF
length: 16; J: TRBJ2-3; V: TRBV2; CDR3: CASRIGTSGSEGTQYF
length: 12; J: .; V: TRBV5-1; CDR3: CASSFSGHEQYF
length: 15; J: TRBJ2-1; V: TRBV28; CDR3: CASSLAVNPGNEQFF
length: 14; J: TRBJ2-5; V: TRBV6-5; CDR3: CASWRALAVETQYF
length: 14; J: TRBJ1-1; V: TRBV7-2; CDR3: CASSVLALNTEAFF
length: 13; J: TRBJ2-7; V: TRBV6-5; CDR3: CASSYLQGYEQYF
length: 12; J: TRBJ2-1; V: TRBV20-1; CDR3: CSAGPSYNEQFF
length: 14; J: TRBJ1-3; V: TRBV20-1; CDR3: CSARGTGSGNTIYF
length: 17; J: TRBJ2-3; V: TRBV6-6; CDR3: CASSYSKAGGLADTQYF
length: 15; J: TRBJ2-7; V: TRBV12-3/TRBV12-4; CDR3: CASSFEGQSAYEQYF
length: 18; J: TRBJ2-1; V: TRBV2; CDR3: CASSVASGRAGSYNEQFF
length: 13; J: TRBJ2-1; V: TRBV5-5; CDR3: CTSSWSVVNEQFF